These 20 T cell receptor beta chains originate from one sample sequenced in a study of CD8+CD57+ T cells in acquired aplastic anemia. Genomic DNA was employed as the template in profiling TCR beta VDJ and CDR3. TCRdb independently ran MiXCR on the reads; one entry per CDR3 protein. The repertoire holds about 180,000 distinct CDR3 sequences, with under 55% as singletons. Sequenced material: sorted CD4+, CD8+, or CD8+CD57+ T cells (not recorded which) from PBMCs. The receptors were sampled from a human donor in good health.

This clonotype was counted a few times. This chain joins TRBV6-2 or TRBV6-3 and TRBJ1-6; D gene ambiguous. CDR3 length equals 12 residues. Deletions cut 4 bases from V and 10 bases from J, with 8 bases between. Germline CDR1 reads MNHEY; CDR2 reads SVGEGT. Here the CDR3 reads CASSWTGSPLHF. CDR3 in DNA: TGTGCCAGCAGTTGGACGGGCTCACCCCTCCACTTT.

This chain's CDR3 is CASSPGPSNSPLHF. CDR3 bases: TGTGCCAGCAGTCCGGGACCGTCTAATTCACCCCTCCACTTT. V is TRBV28 and J is TRBJ1-6, with D tentatively TRBD1 (5 bases). Trimming took off 5 bases at V and 6 bases at J, with 11 bases between the two ends. CDR3 length equals 14 residues. The V gene's germline CDR1 is MDHEN and CDR2 SYDVKM.

This chain uses TRBV5-1 with TRBJ2-7; TRBD2 aligns across 9 bases. Germline CDR1 reads SGHRS; CDR2 reads YFSETQ. V trimming: 4 bases; J trimming: 7 bases; junction bases outside the gene matches: 15. This CDR3 comprises 16 residues. This chain's CDR3 is CASSPVNVAGVKEQYF. The DNA for the CDR3 is TGCGCCAGCAGCCCCGTTAATGTAGCGGGAGTGAAAGAGCAGTACTTC.

CDR3 bases: TGTGCCAGCTCACCAAGAACGCAGGTAGGGGGCGAGCAGTACTTC. This encodes CASSPRTQVGGEQYF. The V gene is TRBV18, the J gene TRBJ2-7, with TRBD1 as a possible D gene (6 bases). Deletions cut 2 bases from V and 6 bases from J, with 17 bases between. CDR1 is KGHSH, CDR2 LQKENI, per germline. This CDR3 spans 15 amino acids.

The rearrangement uses TRBV19 and TRBJ1-6, with 8 bases that match TRBD1. V was pared by 1 base and J by 9 bases, with 8 bases of the junction left unmatched. The CDR3 totals 16 residues. Germline V gene sequence: CDR1 LNHDA, CDR2 SQIVND (reference sequence). The CDR3 DNA sequence: TGTGCCAGTAGTATAGTGCCTGGACAGGGCGCTTCACCCCTCCACTTT. It codes for CASSIVPGQGASPLHF.

This clonotype was counted a few times. The chain carries TRBV15 and TRBJ1-5, with D hard to call. V lost 3 bases and J 5 bases, leaving 5 bases between the germline ends. This CDR3 is 12 amino acids long. Germline loops: CDR1 LNHNV, CDR2 YYDKDF (reference sequence). The CDR3 DNA sequence: TGTGCCACCAGCAGGGCATATCAGCCCCAGCATTTT. Amino acids: CATSRAYQPQHF.

This clonotype was observed at least ten times. This rearrangement joins TRBV15 to TRBJ1-1; 8 nucleotides align to TRBD1. The CDR3 length is 15 residues. Germline CDR1 and CDR2: LNHNV and YYDKDF (reference sequence). With 5 bases clipped from V and 2 bases from J, the junction kept 7 bases outside the gene matches. CDR3: CATSARDRTNTEAFF. The CDR3 DNA reads as TGTGCCACCAGCGCCCGGGACAGGACCAACACTGAAGCTTTCTTT.

The count of this clonotype is one. The chain joins TRBV20-1 to TRBJ2-1, with 11 bases aligning to TRBD2. Unmatched junction bases numbered 4, after V lost 7 bases and J lost 2 bases. Germline values: CDR1 DFQATT, CDR2 SNEGSKA (reference sequence). The CDR3 runs to 14 residues. The CDR3 DNA reads as TGCAGTGTAAGACTAGCGGGACCCTACAATGAGCAGTTCTTC. Translated, it gives CSVRLAGPYNEQFF.

The V gene is TRBV5-1, the J gene TRBJ2-7; 10 bases match TRBD2. The CDR3 contains 14 residues. V trimming: 7 bases; J trimming: 7 bases; junction bases outside the gene matches: 11. CDR1 is SGHRS and CDR2 is YFSETQ in the germline V gene. CDR3 coding DNA: TGCGCCAGCGTACGGACTAGCGGTATTGGTGAGCAGTACTTC. The encoded protein is CASVRTSGIGEQYF.

The sample holds a few counts of this clonotype. The CDR3 DNA reads as TGTGCCATCAGCCCCGGGACAGGGCATGCTTTCTTT. It encodes CAISPGTGHAFF. V usage is TRBV10-3 and J usage is TRBJ1-1; 9 nucleotides match TRBD1. V was pared by 6 bases and J by 11 bases, with 7 bases of the junction left unmatched. The CDR3 consists of 12 residues. The germline V gene has CDR1 ENHRY and CDR2 SYGVKD.

In this sample, this clonotype turned up a few times. The rearrangement joins TRBV2 to TRBJ1-2; 8 bases are shared with TRBD1. The CDR3 loop spans 12 amino acids. CDR1 is SNHLY, CDR2 FYNNEI, per germline. J lost 8 bases, V lost 4 bases, and 3 bases had no gene match. Written as DNA, the CDR3 is TGTGCCAGCAGTGGACAGGGGACGGGCTACACCTTC. Its protein product is CASSGQGTGYTF.

The sample holds many counts of this clonotype. J is TRBJ2-5 and V is TRBV5-5; D is uncertain. This CDR3 has 15 amino acids. Germline V gene sequence: CDR1 SGHKS, CDR2 YYEKEE (reference sequence). Trimming took off 1 base at V and 0 bases at J, with 10 bases between the two ends. CDR3 bases: TGTGCCAGCAGCTTGAGGTCCGGAGACCAAGAGACCCAGTACTTC. It translates to CASSLRSGDQETQYF.

This clonotype was observed many times. The gene calls are TRBV11-3 and TRBJ2-3; possibly TRBD1 for D (5 bases). Germline V lookup: CDR1 SGHNT, CDR2 YENEEA. V was pared by 5 bases and J by 5 bases, with 8 bases between. This CDR3 has 12 residues. CDR3 coding DNA: TGTGCCAGCAGCCAACAGGTAGATACGCAGTATTTT. Translation gives CASSQQVDTQYF.

This clonotype was observed at least ten times. V gene TRBV3-1 combines with J gene TRBJ2-1; D not resolved. The germline V and J ends were trimmed by 1 base and 8 bases, with 6 bases remaining between them. CDR1 is LGHDT and CDR2 is YNNKEL in the germline V gene (reference sequence). The CDR3 length is 12 residues. CDR3 in DNA: TGTGCCAGCAGCCAAGGTGGGTATGAGCAGTTCTTC. Translating it yields CASSQGGYEQFF.

Ten or more counts support this clonotype. The rearrangement uses TRBV20-1 and TRBJ2-7, with no clear D. V shed 3 bases and J shed 4 bases, with 22 bases lying between them. The CDR3 length is 16 residues. The germline V gene has CDR1 DFQATT and CDR2 SNEGSKA (reference sequence). CDR3 sequence (DNA): TGCAGTGCTAGTAATAGTCGGGTACCGATGGGATACGAGCAGTACTTC. The encoded protein is CSASNSRVPMGYEQYF.

This clonotype was seen ten or more times. This rearrangement joins TRBV19 to TRBJ2-5, with D possibly matching TRBD1 (5 bases). Between the trimmed V and J ends, which lost 1 base and 1 base, there was a span of 7 bases. Germline V lookup: CDR1 LNHDA, CDR2 SQIVND (reference sequence). There are 14 residues in the CDR3. CDR3 region: CASSIGQGQETQYF. As DNA, the CDR3 is TGTGCCAGTAGTATAGGCCAGGGCCAAGAGACCCAGTACTTC.

This chain connects TRBV20-1 to TRBJ1-2, with D unresolved. Germline V gene data show CDR1 as DFQATT and CDR2 as SNEGSKA (reference sequence). V shed 3 bases and J shed 2 bases, with 10 bases lying between them. The CDR3 covers 13 residues. CDR3 DNA sequence: TGCAGTGCTAGGGAGGGCAGAAACTATGGCTACACCTTC. Translated, it gives CSAREGRNYGYTF.

For this clonotype: The junction differs from germline at one of its ends, possibly a read error. J is TRBJ2-7 and V is TRBV10-3; 8 positions match TRBD1. From germline, CDR1 is ENHRY and CDR2 SYGVKD. The CDR3 runs 14 residues. The CDR3 region is CAISLRQGTYERYF. The CDR3 DNA reads TGTGCCATCAGTCTAAGACAGGGGACCTACGAGCGGTACTTC.

The table lists this clonotype with many counts. At one end the junction does not follow the germline gene, possibly because of a read error. The V gene is TRBV6-2 or TRBV6-3, the J gene TRBJ2-7; TRBD2 aligns across 11 bases. Germline V gives CDR1 MNHEY, CDR2 SVGEGT. This CDR3 has 15 amino acids. CDR3 sequence (DNA): TGTGCCAGCAGTTCGACTAGCGGGAACTCCCACGAGCAGTACTTC. Amino acid sequence: CASSSTSGNSHEQYF.

The rearrangement links TRBV20-1 to TRBJ2-7, with 12 bases matching TRBD1. The CDR3 runs to 15 residues. V lost 4 bases to trimming and J lost 5 bases; unmatched junction nucleotides: 9. Germline V gene sequence: CDR1 DFQATT, CDR2 SNEGSKA (reference sequence). CDR3 residues: CSANPGQGAINEQYF. The CDR3 DNA sequence: TGCAGTGCTAATCCGGGACAGGGGGCGATCAACGAGCAGTACTTC.